Listed below are T cell receptor beta chains from one sample, sequenced in a study of T-cell reconstitution after alpha-beta-depleted transplantation in children. In TCRdb, the PCR reads were re-called with MiXCR into one record per CDR3 protein. The sample consists of several thousand distinct CDR3 sequences, around 15% of them appearing once. The sequences come from PBMCs, mostly from graft donor cells, collected 60 days after TCRalphabeta/CD19-depleted stem cell transplant. The receptors originated from a male patient between 10 and 17 years old who had a stem cell transplant for acute myeloid leukemia, so the T cells may come from the graft donor. Each CDR3 is given with its conserved first and last residue. The D gene is left open where the match is weak. Only some rows state a clone size, as once, few, many or a class for expanded clones.

TRBV5-1,medium-sized,TRBJ2-7,TRBD2,CASSPGGERGSSYEQYF,TGCGCCAGCAGCCCCGGGGGGGAGCGGGGCTCCTCCTACGAGCAGTACTTC
TRBV11-2,medium-sized,TRBJ2-7,TRBD2,CASSLAGRSSPEQYF,TGTGCCAGCAGCTTAGCCGGGAGGAGCTCTCCCGAGCAGTACTTC
TRBV3-1,-,TRBJ2-1,-,CASSRIRGESYNEQFF,TGTGCCAGCAGCCGAATCCGGGGTGAATCCTACAATGAGCAGTTCTTC
TRBV20-1,-,TRBJ2-1,-,CSINLSQGGYNEQFF,TGCAGCATTAATTTATCACAGGGGGGGTACAATGAGCAGTTCTTC
TRBV24-1,few,TRBJ1-2,TRBD1,CATSDSRPGTGGNGYTF,TGTGCCACCAGTGATTCACGCCCCGGGACAGGGGGTAATGGCTACACCTTC
TRBV29-1,-,TRBJ2-7,TRBD1,CSVSGTGGVGPGQYF,TGCAGCGTTTCCGGGACAGGGGGCGTGGGTCCTGGGCAGTACTTC
TRBV3-1,medium-sized,TRBJ2-6,-,CASSQGRASGANVLTF,TGTGCCAGCAGCCAAGGTAGGGCATCTGGGGCCAACGTCCTGACTTTC
TRBV5-1,medium-sized,TRBJ2-5,-,CASSQGVSGIGETQYF,TGCGCCAGCAGCCAGGGGGTTAGCGGGATCGGGGAGACCCAGTACTTC
TRBV20-1,few,TRBJ2-1,-,CSAGGTTLGEQFF,TGCAGTGCTGGAGGGACCACTCTCGGTGAGCAGTTCTTC
TRBV9,-,TRBJ1-2,TRBD1,CASSRDRATYGYTF,TGTGCCAGCAGTAGGGACAGAGCAACCTATGGCTACACCTTC
TRBV10-3,medium-sized,TRBJ1-2,-,CAISETLNYGYTF,TGTGCCATCAGTGAGACGCTGAACTATGGCTACACCTTC
TRBV3-1,few,TRBJ2-2,-,CASSHGTRILGELFF,TGTGCCAGCAGCCACGGGACTCGAATTCTCGGGGAGCTGTTTTTT
TRBV3-1,few,TRBJ1-1,-,CASSQVSGEAFF,TGTGCCAGCAGCCAGGTTTCAGGTGAAGCTTTCTTT
TRBV7-2,medium-sized,TRBJ2-7,TRBD1,CASSFFRQGYEQYF,TGTGCCAGCAGCTTCTTCAGACAGGGCTACGAGCAGTACTTC
TRBV27,medium-sized,TRBJ2-5,-,CAVGRTQETQYF,TGTGCCGTGGGGCGGACTCAAGAGACCCAGTACTTC